Listed below are T cell receptor beta chains from one sample, sequenced in a study of blood T cell repertoires in COVID-19. Produced via immunoSEQ multiplex PCR; TCRdb's table is partial and in-frame only. The data hold roughly 270,000 clones, with 80% to 85% observed a single time. Sequenced: PBMCs or T cells enriched from blood (not recorded which). The receptors shown here come from a man in his forties who had been exposed to COVID-19. CDR3s include the opening cysteine and the closing phenylalanine or tryptophan. A D gene is named only where the DNA matches it firmly. Clone size, where shown, is once, few, many, or a class for clones that have expanded.

clone size,D gene,J gene,V gene,CDR3 protein,CDR3 DNA
once,.,TRBJ1-2,TRBV19,CASSINENYGYTF,TGTGCCAGTAGTATTAATGAGAACTATGGCTACACCTTC
.,TRBD1,TRBJ1-2,TRBV6-5,CASIQGSYYGYTF,TGTGCCAGTATACAGGGGTCATACTATGGCTACACCTTC
few,TRBD2,TRBJ2-3,TRBV6-5,CASSYGGRATDTQYF,TGTGCCAGCAGTTACGGCGGGAGGGCTACGGATACGCAGTATTTT
few,TRBD1,TRBJ2-7,TRBV5-1,CASSFQGAYEQYF,TGCGCCAGCAGCTTCCAGGGGGCCTACGAGCAGTACTTC
.,.,TRBJ1-2,TRBV12-5,CASGLTSAGVSYGYTF,TGTGCTAGTGGTTTGACCTCCGCGGGAGTTTCCTATGGCTACACCTTC
.,TRBD2,TRBJ2-5,TRBV7-3,CASSFSGRIETQYF,TGTGCCAGCAGCTTTAGCGGGAGAATAGAGACCCAGTACTTC
.,TRBD2,TRBJ2-7,TRBV5-1,CASRFGTSGSYEQYF,TGCGCCAGCAGATTTGGGACTAGCGGCTCCTACGAGCAGTACTTC
.,.,TRBJ2-1,TRBV7-8,CASSSGGSSYNEQFF,TGTGCCAGCAGCAGTGGAGGGAGCTCCTACAATGAGCAGTTCTTC
.,.,TRBJ1-1,TRBV19,CASSIEGEGFTEAFF,TGTGCCAGTAGTATAGAAGGAGAGGGCTTTACTGAAGCTTTCTTT
many,.,TRBJ1-5,TRBV2,CASIRGFNQPQHF,TGTGCCAGCATCAGGGGATTCAATCAGCCCCAGCATTTT
few,.,TRBJ1-5,TRBV5-1,CASSLGGQDQPQHF,TGCGCCAGCAGCTTGGGGGGGCAGGATCAGCCCCAGCATTTT
.,.,TRBJ2-7,TRBV12-3/TRBV12-4,CASSLRLYEQYF,TGTGCCAGCAGTTTGAGGCTGTACGAGCAGTACTTC
.,.,TRBJ1-1,TRBV5-5,CASSPLPEPHTEAFF,TGTGCCAGCAGCCCCTTACCAGAACCACACACTGAAGCTTTCTTT
.,TRBD1,TRBJ1-6,TRBV5-8,CASTNRLTGVNSPLHF,TGTGCCAGCACAAACCGATTGACAGGGGTAAATTCACCCCTCCACTTT
.,.,TRBJ2-5,TRBV5-4,CASSEVTKETQYF,TGTGCCAGCAGCGAGGTTACCAAAGAGACCCAGTACTTC
once,TRBD1,TRBJ2-4,TRBV3-1/TRBV3-2,CASSLGTGVGIQYF,TGTGCCAGCAGCCTCGGGACAGGGGTGGGCATTCAGTACTTC
.,.,TRBJ1-5,TRBV4-1,CASSQGGGGVQPQHF,TGCGCCAGCAGCCAAGGAGGCGGGGGGGTTCAGCCCCAGCATTTT
many,.,TRBJ2-2,TRBV6-6,CASSPLFAGPNTGELFF,TGTGCCAGCAGTCCTCTTTTTGCGGGCCCGAACACCGGGGAGCTGTTTTTT
.,TRBD1,TRBJ2-7,TRBV12-3/TRBV12-4,CASSLTGYEQYF,TGTGCCAGCAGTTTGACAGGGTACGAGCAGTACTTC
.,.,TRBJ2-4,TRBV30,CAWSVRGYENIQYF,TGTGCCTGGAGTGTACGGGGTTATGAAAACATTCAGTACTTC
.,TRBD1,TRBJ2-1,TRBV5-1,CASSVDRADEQFF,TGCGCCAGCAGCGTAGACAGGGCCGATGAGCAGTTCTTC
.,TRBD2,TRBJ2-1,TRBV18,CASSPPGLAGEKQFF,TGTGCCAGCTCACCACCGGGACTAGCGGGAGAGAAGCAGTTCTTC
.,.,TRBJ2-7,TRBV5-6,CASSFAPSDEQYF,TGTGCCAGCAGCTTTGCGCCTTCCGACGAGCAGTACTTC
.,.,TRBJ2-3,TRBV24-1,CATSHQGNTQYF,TGTGCCACCAGTCATCAGGGAAATACGCAGTATTTT
.,TRBD1,TRBJ1-1,TRBV5-1,CASSAGGLNTEAFF,TGCGCCAGCAGCGCAGGGGGGTTGAACACTGAAGCTTTCTTT
.,.,TRBJ1-2,TRBV20-1,CSARGQHYTF,TGCAGTGCTAGAGGACAGCACTACACCTTC
.,.,TRBJ1-2,TRBV5-7,CASSWAKEGRRYGYTF,TGTGCCAGCAGCTGGGCCAAGGAGGGGCGTCGCTATGGCTACACCTTC
.,.,TRBJ2-1,TRBV19,CASSGGWSSYNEQFF,TGTGCCAGTAGTGGGGGCTGGAGCTCCTACAATGAGCAGTTCTTC
.,TRBD2,TRBJ2-1,TRBV20-1,CSAPRTREQFF,TGCAGTGCCCCCCGGACTAGGGAGCAGTTCTTC
.,TRBD2,TRBJ2-3,TRBV5-6,CASSLSGPSTDTQYF,TGTGCCAGCAGCCTTAGCGGGCCTAGCACAGATACGCAGTATTTT
.,TRBD2,TRBJ2-2,TRBV7-3,CASSFSGTRANTGELFF,TGTGCCAGCAGCTTTTCTGGGACTAGAGCGAACACCGGGGAGCTGTTTTTT
.,.,TRBJ1-1,TRBV2,CASSVQGGRNTEAFF,TGTGCCAGCAGCGTGCAGGGAGGAAGGAACACTGAAGCTTTCTTT
.,TRBD2,TRBJ2-3,TRBV13,CASSLQQGGSDTQYF,TGTGCCAGCAGCTTACAGCAGGGAGGGTCAGATACGCAGTATTTT
few,.,TRBJ2-2,TRBV3-1/TRBV3-2,CASSQLYRVGNTGELFF,TGTGCCAGCAGCCAACTTTACAGGGTGGGAAACACCGGGGAGCTGTTTTTT
.,.,TRBJ1-5,TRBV5-6,CASSSGYFNQPQHF,TGTGCCAGCAGCAGCGGCTATTTCAATCAGCCCCAGCATTTT
.,.,TRBJ2-4,TRBV6-5,CASSRDNGIQYF,TGTGCCAGCAGTCGCGACAACGGCATTCAGTACTTC
.,.,TRBJ2-7,TRBV14,CASSQVEGFVLEQYF,TGTGCCAGCAGCCAAGTCGAGGGTTTCGTCCTCGAGCAGTACTTC
.,TRBD2,TRBJ2-7,TRBV12-5,CASGLVLGRLAGEYEQYF,TGTGCTAGTGGTTTGGTATTGGGGAGGCTAGCGGGAGAGTACGAGCAGTACTTC
.,.,TRBJ1-3,TRBV19,CASREDRPSGNTIYF,TGTGCCAGTCGGGAAGACAGGCCTTCCGGAAACACCATATATTTT
.,.,TRBJ2-1,TRBV10-3,CALGEGTYNEQFF,TGTGCTCTCGGGGAAGGGACCTACAATGAGCAGTTCTTC
.,TRBD1,TRBJ1-1,TRBV30,CAWGKTGDTEAFF,TGTGCCTGGGGGAAGACAGGGGACACTGAAGCTTTCTTT
.,TRBD1,TRBJ1-5,TRBV3-1/TRBV3-2,CASSQGGTGNQPQHF,TGTGCCAGCAGCCAAGGAGGGACAGGGAATCAGCCCCAGCATTTT
.,.,TRBJ1-2,TRBV18,CASSPLKDSPYGYTF,TGTGCCAGCTCACCACTTAAAGACAGCCCCTATGGCTACACCTTC
.,.,TRBJ2-4,TRBV6-5,CASRSFVAKNIQYF,TGTGCCAGCAGGAGTTTTGTAGCCAAAAACATTCAGTACTTC
.,.,TRBJ1-1,TRBV11-2,CASTQRTGDTEAFF,TGTGCCAGCACCCAAAGGACGGGAGACACTGAAGCTTTCTTT